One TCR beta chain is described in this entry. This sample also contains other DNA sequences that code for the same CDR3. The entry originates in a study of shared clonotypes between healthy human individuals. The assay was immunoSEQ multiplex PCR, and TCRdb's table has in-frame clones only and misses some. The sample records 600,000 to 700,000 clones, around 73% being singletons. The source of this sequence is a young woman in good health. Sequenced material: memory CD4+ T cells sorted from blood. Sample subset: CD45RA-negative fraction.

This chain's CDR3 is CASSLVARSEQYF. CDR3 coding DNA: TGTGCCAGCAGCTTAGTAGCTAGGAGCGAGCAGTACTTC. J is TRBJ2-7 and V is TRBV11-3, with unresolved D. CDR3 size: 13 residues. V was pared by 1 base and J by 6 bases, with 10 bases between. Germline loops: CDR1 SGHNT, CDR2 YENEEA.